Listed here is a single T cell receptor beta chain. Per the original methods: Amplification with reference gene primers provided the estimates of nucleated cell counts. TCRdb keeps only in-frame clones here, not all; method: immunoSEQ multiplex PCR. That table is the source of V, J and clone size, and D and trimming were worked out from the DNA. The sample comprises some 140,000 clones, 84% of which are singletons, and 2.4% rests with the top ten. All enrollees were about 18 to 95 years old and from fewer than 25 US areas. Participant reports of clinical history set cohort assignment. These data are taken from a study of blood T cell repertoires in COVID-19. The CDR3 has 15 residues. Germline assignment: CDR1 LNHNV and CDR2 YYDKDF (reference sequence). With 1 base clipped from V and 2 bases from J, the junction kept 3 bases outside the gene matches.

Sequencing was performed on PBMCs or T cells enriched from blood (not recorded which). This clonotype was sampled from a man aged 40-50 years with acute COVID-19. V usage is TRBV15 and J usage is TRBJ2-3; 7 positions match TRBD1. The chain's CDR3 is CATSRGGGFTDTQYF. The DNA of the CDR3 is TGTGCCACCAGCAGAGGAGGGGGCTTCACAGATACGCAGTATTTT.